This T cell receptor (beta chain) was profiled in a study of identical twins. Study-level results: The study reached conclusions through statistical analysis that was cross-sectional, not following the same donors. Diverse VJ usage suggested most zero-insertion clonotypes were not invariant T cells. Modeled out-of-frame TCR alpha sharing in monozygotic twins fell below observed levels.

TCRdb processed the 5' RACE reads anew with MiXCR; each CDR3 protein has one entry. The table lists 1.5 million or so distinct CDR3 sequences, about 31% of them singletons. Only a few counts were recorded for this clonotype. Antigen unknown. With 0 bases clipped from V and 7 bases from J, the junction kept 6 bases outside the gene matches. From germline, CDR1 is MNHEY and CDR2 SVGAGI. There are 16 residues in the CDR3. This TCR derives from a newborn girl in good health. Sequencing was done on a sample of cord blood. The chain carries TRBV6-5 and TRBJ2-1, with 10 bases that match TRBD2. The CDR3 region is CASSYSLAGAGNEQFF. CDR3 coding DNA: TGTGCCAGCAGTTACTCTCTAGCGGGAGCCGGAAATGAGCAGTTCTTC.